The source of this TCR beta chain is a study of PD-1 blockade in classical Hodgkin lymphoma. This clone was seen a few times. Clones were sequenced by immunoSEQ multiplex PCR, and TCRdb holds only the in-frame ones, with some missing. The sample has about 41,000 clones, around 69% seen once. Time point: cycle 4 day 1 (C4D1), after five to seven weeks of nivolumab. Autologous stem cell transplantation was followed by relapse in every patient, and brentuximab vedotin exposure varied. The V end lost 4 bases, the J end lost 2 bases, and 16 bases lay between the germline ends. The CDR3 spans 15 residues. The germline CDR1 and CDR2 sequences are GTSNPN and SVGIG (reference sequence).

The input for sequencing was peripheral blood mononuclear cells (PBMCs), taken before the fourth cycle of nivolumab. The chain is built from TRBV30 and TRBJ2-3; the D gene is possibly TRBD1 (6 bases). The sequence was collected from a human donor with classical Hodgkin lymphoma. DNA for the CDR3: TGTGCCTGGACCCGCGTGGGGGCCGCCACAGATACGCAGTATTTT. Protein sequence: CAWTRVGAATDTQYF.